This T cell receptor beta chain was retrieved from a study of beta chain features in type 1 diabetes. This clone was seen a handful of times. Antigen: not known. Study-wide results and limits: Among patients, naive, central memory and Treg TCRB repertoires appeared more similar than among healthy donors.

V lost 0 bases and J 6 bases, leaving 13 bases between the germline ends. CDR1 is SGHDT and CDR2 is YYEEEE in the germline V gene. This CDR3 is built from 14 residues. Sequenced material consisted of expressed TCRB transcripts (all of the isolated RNA was reverse transcribed). Sequencing was performed with immunoSEQ multiplex PCR; in TCRdb, only in-frame clones are kept and a portion is missing. The data show some 900,000 clones, under 20% seen once. This clonotype was obtained from a woman between 18 and 29 years old in good health. J is TRBJ2-7 and V is TRBV5-6, with D possibly TRBD2 on 5 matching bases. Sequenced: naive CD4+ T cells from blood. CDR3 protein: CASSLGGLDCEQYF. CDR3 coding DNA: TGTGCCAGCAGCTTGGGCGGGTTGGATTGCGAGCAGTACTTC. The full variable domain, its missing parts supplied by reference TRBV5-6 and TRBJ2-7, is DAGVTQSPTHLIKTRGQQVTLRCSPKSGHDTVSWYQQALGQGPQFIFQYYEEEERQRGNFPDRFSGHQFPNYSSELNVNALLLGDSALYLCASSLGGLDCEQYFGPGTRLTVT.